These 25 T cell receptor beta chains were sequenced from one sample in a study of cytomegalovirus exposure and HLA in healthy donors. Primers included in the PCR were 60 Vbeta and 13 Jbeta primers. Sequencing was performed with immunoSEQ multiplex PCR; in TCRdb, only in-frame clones are kept and a portion is missing. The table shows some 100,000 clones, with 74% occurring only once. What was sequenced was PBMCs. The receptors were gathered from a human donor in good health.

The chain joins TRBV5-1 to TRBJ2-3; the D gene is possibly TRBD1 (6 bases). Germline V gives CDR1 SGHRS, CDR2 YFSETQ. Trimming removed 0 bases at V and 0 bases at J, with 11 bases between. The CDR3 is made up of 16 amino acids. The CDR3 sequence is CASSLDPGDSTDTQYF. For the CDR3, the DNA is TGCGCCAGCAGCTTGGATCCAGGGGATAGCACAGATACGCAGTATTTT.

In its sample, this clone was seen once. The gene calls are TRBV5-1 and TRBJ2-2; 8 bases are shared with TRBD1. Trimming took 4 bases from V and 4 from J; bases not matched to a gene: 9. Germline V CDR1 and CDR2: SGHRS, YFSETQ. This CDR3 spans 16 amino acids. The CDR3 region has the DNA TGCGCCAGCAGCAGCACGGACAGGGCGGGCACCGGGGAGCTGTTTTTT. This translates into CASSSTDRAGTGELFF.

The genes are TRBV10-3 and TRBJ2-1; no firm D call. Germline V gene lookup returns CDR1 ENHRY and CDR2 SYGVKD. The V end lost 4 bases, the J end lost 9 bases, and 7 bases lay between the germline ends. This CDR3 is 11 amino acids long. For the CDR3, the DNA is TGTGCCATCAGTGGAGGTGTTGAGCAGTTCTTC. Its protein product is CAISGGVEQFF.

This sequence joins TRBV19 and TRBJ2-7; 10 bases agree with TRBD2. V shed 3 bases and J 3 bases; nucleotides not matched to a gene: 8. This CDR3 region has 16 residues. Per germline, CDR1 LNHDA and CDR2 SQIVND (reference sequence). The DNA of the CDR3 is TGTGCCAGTAGTATTTCTTGGACTAGCGGAATCTACGAGCAGTACTTC. It encodes CASSISWTSGIYEQYF.

This clone has only a few counts. This chain uses TRBV11-2 with TRBJ1-4, with TRBD1 matching 11 bases. The CDR3 totals 15 residues. Germline CDR1 is SGHAT and CDR2 is FQNNGV. The trim removed 5 bases at V and 8 bases at J, leaving 7 bases unmatched. CDR3 sequence reads: CASSPTGTGGEKLFF. For the CDR3, the DNA is TGTGCCAGCAGCCCTACCGGGACAGGGGGAGAAAAACTGTTTTTT.

The chain joins TRBV5-1 to TRBJ1-3; no reliable D call. This CDR3 spans 14 amino acids. Germline V lookup: CDR1 SGHRS, CDR2 YFSETQ. V lost 0 bases, J lost 0 bases, and 4 bases lay in between. The CDR3 protein is CASSLGDSGNTIYF. In DNA, the CDR3 is TGCGCCAGCAGCTTGGGCGACTCTGGAAACACCATATATTTT. Complete variable domain (other parts from reference TRBV5-1 and TRBJ1-3): KAGVTQTPRYLIKTRGQQVTLSCSPISGHRSVSWYQQTPGQGLQFLFEYFSETQRNKGNFPGRFSGRQFSNSRSEMNVSTLELGDSALYLCASSLGDSGNTIYFGEGSWLTVV.

This rearrangement joins TRBV6-1 to TRBJ2-7; 8 nucleotides agree with TRBD2. Per germline, CDR1 MNHNS and CDR2 SASEGT. V shed 1 base, J shed 2 bases, and the junction held 16 bases outside the gene matches. The CDR3 sequence is 19 residues long. DNA of the CDR3: TGTGCCAGCAGTGAAGGGAAGCGGGGGTCGGGCCTGAGGACCTACGAGCAGTACTTC. Translated: CASSEGKRGSGLRTYEQYF.

This clone came up a few times. The chain joins TRBV7-2 to TRBJ1-6; D is undetermined. Germline V gives CDR1 SGHTA, CDR2 FQGNSA. The V end lost 0 bases, the J end lost 3 bases, and 12 bases lay between the germline ends. The CDR3 is 17 residues long. The CDR3, as DNA: TGTGCCAGCAGCTTAGCAAGGAGGAACTTCTATAATTCACCCCTCCACTTT. Encoded protein: CASSLARRNFYNSPLHF. Drawing the rest from reference TRBV7-2 and TRBJ1-6, the complete variable domain is GAGVSQSPSNKVTEKGKDVELRCDPISGHTALYWYRQSLGQGLEFLIYFQGNSAPDKSGLPSDRFSAERTGGSVSTLTIQRTQQEDSAVYLCASSLARRNFYNSPLHFGNGTRLTVT.

The chain couples TRBV5-1 to TRBJ2-3; 7 bases align to TRBD2. The trim removed 6 bases at V and 2 bases at J, leaving 6 bases unmatched. This CDR3 has 14 residues. CDR1 SGHRS and CDR2 YFSETQ come from the germline V gene. In DNA form, the CDR3 reads TGCGCCAGCACCTCGGGGGGTTTCACAGATACGCAGTATTTT. This codes for CASTSGGFTDTQYF.

The chain has TRBV7-9 and TRBJ2-5; unclear D gene. Trimming cost V 1 base and J 5 bases, with 14 bases left between them. Germline values: CDR1 SEHNR, CDR2 FQNEAQ (reference sequence). The length of the CDR3 is 15 residues. CDR3 sequence: CASSLDLGIRETQYF. The DNA for the CDR3 is TGTGCCAGCAGCTTAGACTTGGGCATTCGGGAGACCCAGTACTTC.

The chain has TRBV6-5 and TRBJ1-5; D not resolved. The CDR3 is made up of 15 amino acids. Germline V gene lookup returns CDR1 MNHEY and CDR2 SVGAGI. The V end lost 5 bases, the J end lost 0 bases, and 11 bases lay between the germline ends. The CDR3 DNA reads TGTGCCAGCAGTCCAACTGAGTTTAGCAATCAGCCCCAGCATTTT. Translating gives CASSPTEFSNQPQHF.

The chain links TRBV27 to TRBJ1-2; TRBD1 might be the D (6 bases). The CDR3 is 15 residues long. Germline lookup yields CDR1 MNHEY and CDR2 SMNVEV (reference sequence). V dropped 6 bases and J dropped 6 bases, with 20 bases sitting between them. As DNA, the CDR3 is TGTGCCAGCAGACCCACGCTTACAGGGTCGGATGGCTACACCTTC. Translated: CASRPTLTGSDGYTF.

This clone was counted a single time. The V gene is TRBV11-1, the J gene TRBJ1-2; D is undetermined. The CDR3 spans 13 residues. Germline CDR1 SGHAT, CDR2 FQDESV (reference sequence). V was clipped by 3 bases and J by 8 bases, with 13 bases between them. The CDR3 DNA sequence: TGTGCCAGCAGCTTCGGGGAGGGCACAGGCTACACCTTC. Its protein product is CASSFGEGTGYTF.

This sequence joins TRBV7-9 and TRBJ2-5, with 7 bases identical to TRBD1. The CDR3 spans 13 residues. The V segment lost 5 bases and the J segment 4 bases; nucleotides outside the gene matches: 4. The germline gives CDR1 SEHNR, CDR2 FQNEAQ (reference sequence). The CDR3 loop is CASSPRQGETQYF. Written as DNA, the CDR3 is TGTGCCAGCAGCCCTCGACAGGGAGAGACCCAGTACTTC.

The rearrangement joins TRBV11-3 to TRBJ2-1; TRBD2 aligns across 12 bases. J gave up 12 bases and V 0 bases, and 9 bases lay outside the gene matches. Germline CDR1 is SGHNT and CDR2 is YENEEA. The CDR3 extends over 16 amino acids. The CDR3 loop reads CASSLDLAGGSSVQFF. The CDR3 DNA sequence: TGTGCCAGCAGCTTAGATCTAGCGGGGGGGTCCTCTGTGCAGTTCTTC.

The chain carries TRBV27 and TRBJ2-7; 7 bases fit TRBD2. V lost 6 bases to trimming and J lost 1 base; unmatched junction nucleotides: 3. CDR3 length: 13 amino acids. In germline, CDR1 is MNHEY, CDR2 SMNVEV (reference sequence). The CDR3 protein is CASSMGGSYEQYF. In DNA, the CDR3 is TGTGCCAGCAGCATGGGGGGGTCCTACGAGCAGTACTTC.

This clone was counted a single time. This chain joins TRBV4-1 and TRBJ1-6, with D tentatively TRBD1 (6 bases). Germline CDR1 reads MGHRA; CDR2 reads YSYEKL. The CDR3 is made up of 15 amino acids. V shed 3 bases and J shed 3 bases, with 9 bases lying between them. In DNA, the CDR3 is TGCGCCAGCAGCCAGGGGGCTGACTATAATTCACCCCTCCACTTT. Protein sequence: CASSQGADYNSPLHF.

J is TRBJ2-1 and V is TRBV28, with no clear D. CDR3 length: 15 amino acids. V dropped 0 bases and J dropped 0 bases, with 6 bases sitting between them. Germline CDR1 reads MDHEN; CDR2 reads SYDVKM. CDR3 bases: TGTGCCAGCAGTTTATGGAGTAACTCCTACAATGAGCAGTTCTTC. Translation gives CASSLWSNSYNEQFF.

This chain uses TRBV7-3 with TRBJ2-1, with D unclear. CDR3 length equals 14 residues. The V gene's germline CDR1 is SGHTA and CDR2 FQGTGA. Trimming cost V 4 bases and J 4 bases, with 11 bases left between them. The chain's CDR3 is CASSSVAGYNEQFF. The CDR3 coding sequence is TGTGCCAGCAGCTCAGTAGCCGGATACAATGAGCAGTTCTTC. The full variable domain, its missing parts supplied by reference TRBV7-3 and TRBJ2-1, is GAGVSQTPSNKVTEKGKYVELRCDPISGHTALYWYRQSLGQGPEFLIYFQGTGAADDSGLPNDRFFAVRPEGSVSTLKIQRTERGDSAVYLCASSSVAGYNEQFFGPGTRLTVL.

This clone has more than one count but fewer than ten. Here the CDR3 DNA reads TGTGCCAGCAGCCAAGACAGGGGCGTGAACACTGAAGCTTTCTTT. This gives the protein CASSQDRGVNTEAFF. The chain combines TRBV7-9 with TRBJ1-1, with 8 bases aligning to TRBD1. V lost 5 bases and J lost 0; bases outside the gene matches: 5. Germline CDR1 SEHNR, CDR2 FQNEAQ (reference sequence). The CDR3 runs 15 residues.

This clone was picked up a small number of times. This chain connects TRBV21-1 to TRBJ1-2; TRBD1, the D gene given by the table, was not confirmed from the DNA. TRBV21-1 is tagged as a pseudogene. The CDR3 is 19 amino acids. The CDR3 DNA reads as TGTGCCAGCTTCGTTTGTGACGGGACAGGGGGACCCCTTAACTATGGCTACACCTTC. Protein sequence: CASFVCDGTGGPLNYGYTF.

The chain joins TRBV18 to TRBJ2-1, with 11 bases matching TRBD2. V dropped 2 bases and J dropped 9; count of bases not matched to a gene: 9. CDR1 is KGHSH and CDR2 is LQKENI in the germline V gene. The CDR3 contains 16 residues. DNA for the CDR3: TGTGCCAGCTCACCATCCACTAGCGGGAGACCTGGTGAGCAGTTCTTC. It translates to CASSPSTSGRPGEQFF.

The chain couples TRBV15 to TRBJ2-3, with unresolved D. Germline V gene lookup returns CDR1 LNHNV and CDR2 YYDKDF (reference sequence). This CDR3 is built from 14 residues. Trimming removed 3 bases from V and 8 bases from J, with 15 bases in between. In nucleotides, the CDR3 is TGTGCCACCAGCAGTGCCCCGCTAGTCCCTACGCAGTATTTT. Protein product: CATSSAPLVPTQYF.

DNA for the CDR3: TGTGCCAGCAGCTTGGCCGTCGGACAGGGTGGAGGGCAGCCCCAGCATTTT. Translation gives CASSLAVGQGGGQPQHF. The gene calls are TRBV5-5 and TRBJ1-5; 8 bases agree with TRBD1. J gave up 7 bases and V 0 bases, and 12 bases lay outside the gene matches. Germline V gene lookup returns CDR1 SGHKS and CDR2 YYEKEE (reference sequence). The CDR3 is 17 residues long.

This chain uses TRBV9 with TRBJ1-1; TRBD1 is a possible D gene (5 bases). Germline V gene sequence: CDR1 SGDLS, CDR2 YYNGEE. The V end lost 4 bases, the J end lost 3 bases, and 16 bases lay between the germline ends. CDR3 size: 15 residues. The CDR3 nucleotides are TGTGCCAGCAGCCCAAAACTTCGGGACTACACTGAAGCTTTCTTT. Translation: CASSPKLRDYTEAFF. Variable domain in full (rest from reference TRBV9 and TRBJ1-1): DSGVTQTPKHLITATGQRVTLRCSPRSGDLSVYWYQQSLDQGLQFLIQYYNGEERAKGNILERFSAQQFPDLHSELNLSSLELGDSALYFCASSPKLRDYTEAFFGQGTRLTVV.